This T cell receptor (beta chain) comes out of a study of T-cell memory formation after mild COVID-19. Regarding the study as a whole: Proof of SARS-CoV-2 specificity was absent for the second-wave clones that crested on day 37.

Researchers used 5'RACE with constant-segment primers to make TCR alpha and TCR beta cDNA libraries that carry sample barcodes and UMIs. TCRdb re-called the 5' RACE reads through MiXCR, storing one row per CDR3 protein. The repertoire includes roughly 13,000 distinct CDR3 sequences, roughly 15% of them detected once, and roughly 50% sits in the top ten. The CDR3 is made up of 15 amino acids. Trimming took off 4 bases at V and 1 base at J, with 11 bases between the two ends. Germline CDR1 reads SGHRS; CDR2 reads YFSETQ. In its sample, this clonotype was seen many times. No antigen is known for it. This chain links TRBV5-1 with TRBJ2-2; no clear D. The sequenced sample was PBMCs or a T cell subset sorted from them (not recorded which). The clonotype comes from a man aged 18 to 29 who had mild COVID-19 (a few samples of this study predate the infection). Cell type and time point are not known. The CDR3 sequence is CASSPWTVNTGELFF. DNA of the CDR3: TGCGCCAGCAGCCCGTGGACGGTGAACACCGGGGAGCTGTTTTTT.